The rows below give T cell receptor beta chains drawn from one sample of a study of identical twins. Each CDR3 protein is one row after TCRdb ran MiXCR on the 5' RACE reads. The table records about 100,000 distinct CDR3 sequences, 4.5% to 6.5% of them present only once. The source material was memory T cells sorted from blood. The receptor source for this set is a woman in her forties or fifties in good health. CDR3s include the opening cysteine and the closing phenylalanine or tryptophan. Fields, in order: D gene, J gene, CDR3 length, V gene, clone size, CDR3 protein, CDR3 DNA. D genes are given only for firm matches. Expanded clones are given a class, and other clones once, few, many or no size at all.

D gene: TRBD2; J gene: TRBJ2-3; CDR3 length: 15; V gene: TRBV20-1; clone size: few; CDR3 protein: CSSEDVAGVKDTQYF; CDR3 DNA: TGCAGTTCGGAGGACGTCGCGGGAGTTAAAGATACGCAGTATTTT
D gene: .; J gene: TRBJ2-2; CDR3 length: 15; V gene: TRBV24-1; clone size: many; CDR3 protein: CATSDLYSEHGELFF; CDR3 DNA: TGTGCCACCAGTGATCTTTACTCGGAACACGGGGAGCTGTTTTTT
D gene: TRBD2; J gene: TRBJ2-1; CDR3 length: 15; V gene: TRBV5-1; clone size: many; CDR3 protein: CASVKGLGGYNEQFF; CDR3 DNA: TGCGCCAGCGTAAAGGGACTAGGCGGATACAATGAGCAGTTCTTC
D gene: .; J gene: TRBJ1-2; CDR3 length: 19; V gene: TRBV5-1; clone size: many; CDR3 protein: CASSLVGLGTPSGGNGYTF; CDR3 DNA: TGCGCCAGCAGCTTGGTCGGTTTGGGGACACCATCCGGGGGAAATGGCTACACCTTC
D gene: TRBD1; J gene: TRBJ1-1; CDR3 length: 13; V gene: TRBV29-1; clone size: many; CDR3 protein: CSVGAGGRGEAFF; CDR3 DNA: TGCAGCGTTGGGGCAGGGGGCCGAGGTGAAGCTTTCTTT
D gene: TRBD2; J gene: TRBJ2-7; CDR3 length: 17; V gene: TRBV20-1; clone size: many; CDR3 protein: CSAQIPTTSGLTYEQYF; CDR3 DNA: TGCAGTGCCCAGATACCCACCACTAGCGGACTAACCTACGAGCAGTACTTC
D gene: .; J gene: TRBJ2-2; CDR3 length: 16; V gene: TRBV15; clone size: .; CDR3 protein: CATSRDSLSSTGELFF; CDR3 DNA: TGTGCCACCAGCAGAGATAGCCTCTCATCCACCGGGGAGCTGTTTTTT
D gene: .; J gene: TRBJ2-1; CDR3 length: 13; V gene: TRBV15; clone size: many; CDR3 protein: CATSSYGRNEQFF; CDR3 DNA: TGTGCCACCAGCAGCTATGGCCGGAATGAGCAGTTCTTC
D gene: TRBD2; J gene: TRBJ2-1; CDR3 length: 16; V gene: TRBV6-5; clone size: few; CDR3 protein: CASRARLAGGPNEQFF; CDR3 DNA: TGTGCCAGCAGGGCCCGACTAGCGGGAGGGCCGAATGAGCAGTTCTTC
D gene: TRBD2; J gene: TRBJ2-5; CDR3 length: 20; V gene: TRBV3-1; clone size: few; CDR3 protein: CASSQDRNPKAREQQETQYF; CDR3 DNA: TGTGCCAGCAGCCAAGATCGCAATCCTAAAGCGCGGGAGCAGCAAGAGACCCAGTACTTC
D gene: .; J gene: TRBJ2-1; CDR3 length: 17; V gene: TRBV6-1; clone size: .; CDR3 protein: CASKRGTGSGSYNEQFF; CDR3 DNA: TGTGCCAGCAAAAGGGGCACGGGTAGCGGCTCCTACAATGAGCAGTTCTTC
D gene: TRBD2; J gene: TRBJ2-1; CDR3 length: 15; V gene: TRBV20-1; clone size: many; CDR3 protein: CSAYFSGSSPNEQFF; CDR3 DNA: TGCAGTGCTTACTTTAGCGGGAGCTCCCCCAATGAGCAGTTCTTC
D gene: TRBD2; J gene: TRBJ2-5; CDR3 length: 16; V gene: TRBV11-3; clone size: .; CDR3 protein: CASSPQAGGRQETQYF; CDR3 DNA: TGTGCCAGCAGCCCCCAGGCGGGAGGGAGGCAAGAGACCCAGTACTTC
D gene: .; J gene: TRBJ2-1; CDR3 length: 13; V gene: TRBV9; clone size: many; CDR3 protein: CASRASGGNEQFF; CDR3 DNA: TGTGCCAGCAGGGCCAGTGGGGGGAATGAGCAGTTCTTC
D gene: TRBD1; J gene: TRBJ1-1; CDR3 length: 16; V gene: TRBV19; clone size: .; CDR3 protein: CARSSRAGTGGAGAFF; CDR3 DNA: TGTGCCAGAAGTTCCCGGGCCGGGACAGGGGGCGCAGGGGCTTTCTTT
D gene: TRBD1; J gene: TRBJ1-2; CDR3 length: 14; V gene: TRBV30; clone size: many; CDR3 protein: CAWSVGTGDYGYTF; CDR3 DNA: TGTGCCTGGAGTGTGGGGACAGGGGATTATGGCTACACCTTC
D gene: TRBD1; J gene: TRBJ1-2; CDR3 length: 15; V gene: TRBV19; clone size: .; CDR3 protein: CASSTTGTASYGYTF; CDR3 DNA: TGTGCCAGTAGTACCACCGGGACAGCCTCCTATGGCTACACCTTC
D gene: TRBD1; J gene: TRBJ1-1; CDR3 length: 16; V gene: TRBV30; clone size: many; CDR3 protein: CAWSYDRGYEDTEAFF; CDR3 DNA: TGTGCCTGGAGCTATGACAGGGGGTATGAGGACACTGAAGCTTTCTTT
D gene: TRBD1; J gene: TRBJ2-2; CDR3 length: 14; V gene: TRBV7-8; clone size: .; CDR3 protein: CASSPTGVPGELFF; CDR3 DNA: TGTGCCAGCAGCCCGACAGGGGTCCCCGGGGAGCTGTTTTTT
D gene: .; J gene: TRBJ1-3; CDR3 length: 14; V gene: TRBV11-3; clone size: .; CDR3 protein: CASSSLQAGNTIYF; CDR3 DNA: TGTGCCAGCAGCTCCCTCCAGGCCGGAAACACCATATATTTT
D gene: TRBD2; J gene: TRBJ2-1; CDR3 length: 15; V gene: TRBV5-4; clone size: .; CDR3 protein: CASSGGPTSDNEQFF; CDR3 DNA: TGTGCCAGCAGCGGGGGGCCGACTAGCGACAATGAGCAGTTCTTC
D gene: .; J gene: TRBJ1-1; CDR3 length: 15; V gene: TRBV7-8; clone size: many; CDR3 protein: CASSLVLRDVTEAFF; CDR3 DNA: TGTGCCAGCAGCTTAGTATTGAGGGACGTCACTGAAGCTTTCTTT
D gene: .; J gene: TRBJ1-1; CDR3 length: 15; V gene: TRBV7-8; clone size: many; CDR3 protein: CASSLEGRSFHEAFF; CDR3 DNA: TGTGCCAGCAGCTTGGAGGGACGGAGCTTCCATGAAGCTTTCTTT
D gene: .; J gene: TRBJ1-2; CDR3 length: 12; V gene: TRBV20-1; clone size: many; CDR3 protein: CSVRAGPDGYTF; CDR3 DNA: TGCAGTGTTAGGGCAGGACCCGATGGCTACACCTTC
D gene: .; J gene: TRBJ1-2; CDR3 length: 13; V gene: TRBV5-1; clone size: medium-sized; CDR3 protein: CASSIGTAYGYTF; CDR3 DNA: TGCGCCAGCAGCATCGGGACCGCATATGGCTACACCTTC
D gene: .; J gene: TRBJ2-1; CDR3 length: 11; V gene: TRBV25-1; clone size: few; CDR3 protein: CASSADNEQFF; CDR3 DNA: TGTGCCAGCAGTGCGGACAATGAGCAGTTCTTC
D gene: .; J gene: TRBJ2-7; CDR3 length: 15; V gene: TRBV24-1; clone size: many; CDR3 protein: CATSETGTATYEQYF; CDR3 DNA: TGTGCCACCAGTGAGACCGGGACTGCAACCTACGAGCAGTACTTC
D gene: .; J gene: TRBJ1-6; CDR3 length: 14; V gene: TRBV12-3/TRBV12-4; clone size: medium-sized; CDR3 protein: CASWGGPYNSPLHF; CDR3 DNA: TGTGCCAGTTGGGGGGGTCCCTATAATTCACCCCTCCACTTT
D gene: .; J gene: TRBJ2-3; CDR3 length: 11; V gene: TRBV12-3/TRBV12-4; clone size: few; CDR3 protein: CASTLLDTQYF; CDR3 DNA: TGTGCCAGCACCCTCCTGGATACGCAGTATTTT
D gene: TRBD1; J gene: TRBJ2-4; CDR3 length: 15; V gene: TRBV27; clone size: many; CDR3 protein: CASSSGGTGINIQYF; CDR3 DNA: TGTGCCAGCAGTTCAGGCGGGACAGGGATTAACATTCAGTACTTC
D gene: TRBD1; J gene: TRBJ1-2; CDR3 length: 15; V gene: TRBV6-5; clone size: many; CDR3 protein: CASRGTGQQSSGYTF; CDR3 DNA: TGTGCCAGCAGGGGTACGGGACAGCAATCCTCCGGCTACACCTTC
D gene: .; J gene: TRBJ2-3; CDR3 length: 21; V gene: TRBV23-1; clone size: .; CDR3 protein: CASSQSKHHPRDRRITDTQYF; CDR3 DNA: TGCGCCAGCAGTCAATCTAAACATCATCCCAGGGACCGAAGAATCACAGATACGCAGTATTTT
D gene: .; J gene: TRBJ2-2; CDR3 length: 15; V gene: TRBV5-1; clone size: many; CDR3 protein: CASSLVAGQTGELFF; CDR3 DNA: TGCGCCAGCAGCTTGGTGGCAGGTCAAACCGGGGAGCTGTTTTTT
D gene: .; J gene: TRBJ1-1; CDR3 length: 16; V gene: TRBV5-1; clone size: many; CDR3 protein: CASSLGQGYMNTEAFF; CDR3 DNA: TGCGCCAGCAGCTTGGGTCAGGGATACATGAACACTGAAGCTTTCTTT
D gene: .; J gene: TRBJ2-7; CDR3 length: 15; V gene: TRBV14; clone size: few; CDR3 protein: CASSQVRSSLYEQYF; CDR3 DNA: TGTGCCAGCAGCCAAGTCCGGAGTTCTTTATACGAGCAGTACTTC
D gene: TRBD2; J gene: TRBJ2-1; CDR3 length: 16; V gene: TRBV12-3/TRBV12-4; clone size: many; CDR3 protein: CASSPREASRYNEQFF; CDR3 DNA: TGTGCCAGCAGTCCCCGGGAGGCTAGCCGGTACAATGAGCAGTTCTTC
D gene: TRBD1; J gene: TRBJ1-1; CDR3 length: 17; V gene: TRBV5-5; clone size: many; CDR3 protein: CASSSRTGVGMNTEAFF; CDR3 DNA: TGTGCCAGCAGCTCCAGGACAGGGGTGGGGATGAACACTGAAGCTTTCTTT
D gene: .; J gene: TRBJ1-3; CDR3 length: 17; V gene: TRBV7-8; clone size: few; CDR3 protein: CASSLMGQGSSGNTIYF; CDR3 DNA: TGTGCCAGCAGCTTAATGGGGCAGGGGAGCTCTGGAAACACCATATATTTT
D gene: .; J gene: TRBJ2-6; CDR3 length: 13; V gene: TRBV4-1; clone size: .; CDR3 protein: CASRETGANVLTF; CDR3 DNA: TGCGCCAGCAGGGAAACTGGGGCCAACGTCCTGACTTTC
D gene: .; J gene: TRBJ2-3; CDR3 length: 11; V gene: TRBV29-1; clone size: .; CDR3 protein: CSVEAGFTQYF; CDR3 DNA: TGCAGCGTTGAAGCAGGATTTACGCAGTATTTT
D gene: .; J gene: TRBJ1-2; CDR3 length: 15; V gene: TRBV4-1; clone size: few; CDR3 protein: CASSQDPYIYVGYTF; CDR3 DNA: TGCGCCAGCAGCCAAGACCCTTACATTTATGTCGGCTACACCTTC
D gene: .; J gene: TRBJ2-1; CDR3 length: 15; V gene: TRBV11-3; clone size: many; CDR3 protein: CASSLDSSTQDEQFF; CDR3 DNA: TGTGCCAGCAGCCTTGACTCATCAACACAGGATGAGCAGTTCTTC
D gene: TRBD1; J gene: TRBJ1-5; CDR3 length: 13; V gene: TRBV6-5; clone size: many; CDR3 protein: CASRDRGSQPQHF; CDR3 DNA: TGTGCCAGCCGGGACAGGGGTAGTCAGCCCCAGCATTTT
D gene: TRBD2; J gene: TRBJ2-1; CDR3 length: 18; V gene: TRBV20-1; clone size: many; CDR3 protein: CSARATSGRAVTYNEQFF; CDR3 DNA: TGCAGTGCTAGAGCGACTAGCGGGAGGGCGGTAACTTACAATGAGCAGTTCTTC
D gene: .; J gene: TRBJ1-1; CDR3 length: 13; V gene: TRBV3-1; clone size: many; CDR3 protein: CASSSETGKAAFF; CDR3 DNA: TGTGCCAGCAGTTCCGAAACAGGGAAGGCAGCTTTCTTT
D gene: TRBD2; J gene: TRBJ2-2; CDR3 length: 16; V gene: TRBV5-1; clone size: many; CDR3 protein: CASSLAPSGNTGELFF; CDR3 DNA: TGCGCCAGCAGCTTGGCTCCTAGCGGGAACACCGGGGAGCTGTTTTTT
D gene: TRBD1; J gene: TRBJ2-4; CDR3 length: 19; V gene: TRBV19; clone size: few; CDR3 protein: CASSIGGQGASILKNIQYF; CDR3 DNA: TGTGCCAGTAGTATTGGGGGACAGGGGGCGTCCATTCTCAAAAACATTCAGTACTTC
D gene: .; J gene: TRBJ2-5; CDR3 length: 14; V gene: TRBV13; clone size: .; CDR3 protein: CASSERGGQETQYF; CDR3 DNA: TGTGCCAGCAGTGAACGAGGCGGCCAAGAGACCCAGTACTTC